Detailed here is one TCR beta chain. It has no known antigen specificity. No much larger clone is present one base from it, and per-base qualities are unavailable. The method behind the library was RACE. Instrument used: NextSeq 500. During library preparation, unique molecular identifiers were attached to individual cDNA molecules so that TCRs could be counted in a quantitative, reproducible way. From each blood RNA sample, both TCR alpha and TCR beta chains were sequenced. The original methods were these. Samples had a median of approximately 93,000 TCRs, with a range from roughly 20,000 to 690,600. The Decombinator software suite was used to annotate V, J and CDR3 in the TCR reads. Every sample was subsampled to the same number of TCRs (28,000) for the PS versus PT1 abundance plots. TCRs were defined as expanded if absent before sensitization and observed at least eight times at the 2-week time point. The raw public data were reprocessed by TCRdb itself: fastp quality trimming at Q25, MiXCR clonotype calling, in-frame beta chains only. Each record represents a unique CDR3 protein, reported with the most common genes and DNA among its rows. The V and J calls, along with clone size, are taken from TCRdb and not from the paper's own processing. This sample has tens of thousands of distinct CDR3 sequences in its table, and roughly 10% of those were observed once. Of the sample, about 4% is held by the ten largest clones.

According to the study, the label for this sample's time point signals: patch test 1, 2 weeks after DPC sensitization. Explained via the paper, the treatment or condition label denotes: therapeutic diphenylcyclopropenone sensitization with weekly scalp DPC. Blood at each patch-test visit was drawn before the patch test was applied. Eligible patients were aged 18 to 70, diagnosed with alopecia, deemed suitable for DPC therapy, and excluded if pregnant. Total RNA was extracted from unfractionated whole blood collected in Tempus Blood RNA tubes. These data come from a study of human T cells and chemical hapten exposure (TCRdb year 2021). At the level of the whole study: For sensitization, 2% DPC in acetone was applied to a 2 cm by 2 cm area of upper inner arm skin. Libraries were pooled for sequencing, and variation in per-sample TCR yields was attributed mainly to small differences in library volumes within the pool. Patch testing was done on the upper back using Finn chambers containing 0.01% DPC, and results were scored after 6 days according to International Contact Dermatitis Research Group standards. Around 30 alopecia patients provided blood for TCR sequencing at one to four time points (pre-sensitization, 2, 6 and 24 weeks). Blood samples were taken from patients before sensitization (week 0) and then at 2, 6 and about 24 weeks after DPC sensitization. Weekly therapeutic DPC doses were additionally applied to the scalp of patients throughout the roughly 24-week study period. Peripheral blood TCR repertoire changes were tracked in vivo in alopecia patients during primary and secondary sensitization to the hapten diphenylcyclopropenone (DPC). Alopecia areata with under or over 50% scalp involvement, alopecia totalis and alopecia universalis were represented in the patient cohort, which was mostly female.

What the study reported, not specific to this receptor: All patients had alopecia, a presumed autoimmune disease, so their immune response might differ from that of healthy individuals. After repeated subsampling, the strength of the expansion versus patch-test correlation and the threshold at which it became significant changed. A positive correlation was found between the number of PT1 expanded TCRs and patch test score, with significance reached at thresholds 8, 16 and 32 but not 4. DPC sensitization did not change the number of TCRs with a frequency above 1 in 1000, and there was no evidence of changes in global repertoire structure. Compared with pre-sensitization or healthy control sets, expanded TCRs formed significantly more large CDR3 similarity clusters, which is consistent with antigen-driven responses.

The CDR3 has 16 amino acids, counting the end cysteine and phenylalanine. Here the CDR3 DNA is all that survives: 48 bases in frame from base 1. Sequences KGHSH (CDR1) and LQKENI (CDR2) are obtained from the germline V gene. Ends trimmed: V by 7 bases, J by 0 bases; bases unmatched to a gene: 8. The receptor was derived from a woman aged 45-65 years with alopecia areata. Some clones in this sample may be carry-over from other donors' samples. Here the chain combines TRBV18 and TRBJ2-2; the junction holds 7 bases that match TRBD1. Sequences were derived from whole blood, sampled in connection with sensitization to the hapten diphenylcyclopropenone (DPC). DNA sequence: TGTGCCAGCTTTGACGGCGGACAGGCGAACACCGGGGAGCTGTTTTTT. Its protein reads: CASFDGGQANTGELFF.